This passage covers 18 T cell receptor beta chains from one sample sequenced in a study of cytomegalovirus exposure and HLA in healthy donors (dated by TCRdb to 2016 to 2017). Library generation was performed with the immunoSEQ multiplex PCR assay. For the multiplex PCR, a mixture combining 60 forward primers for TCR Vbeta segments and 13 reverse primers for TCR Jbeta segments was used. The immuneACCESS repertoire file appears here via TCRdb, limited to in-frame rearrangements. These files lack a portion of the clones; in checked studies, under half of the deficit traces to unresolved V genes, and the cause of the others is not known. The sample yields 150,000 to 200,000 clones; about three quarters were counted once. Approximately 7% of the sample rests with the top ten. Input material: PBMCs. The source is a woman between 35 and 50 years old in good health and CMV-seropositive.

The chain uses TRBV30 and TRBJ2-5; 10 bases align to TRBD2. The length of the CDR3 is 15 residues. Germline V lookup: CDR1 GTSNPN, CDR2 SVGIG (reference sequence). J lost 5 bases, V lost 2 bases, and 8 bases had no gene match. This chain's CDR3 is CAWSYERGGPETQYF. For the CDR3, the DNA is TGTGCCTGGAGTTACGAGCGGGGGGGCCCGGAGACCCAGTACTTC.

This chain joins TRBV6-6 and TRBJ2-7, with D perhaps TRBD2 (6 bases). V shed 5 bases and J shed 3 bases, with 8 bases lying between them. The CDR3 has 12 residues. Germline CDR1 is MNHNY and CDR2 is SVGAGI (reference sequence). The CDR3 DNA reads TGTGCCAGCAGTGCGACTAGCTACGAGCAGTACTTC. Translation: CASSATSYEQYF.

The chain carries TRBV27 and TRBJ1-3; D is unresolved. The V gene's germline CDR1 is MNHEY and CDR2 SMNVEV (reference sequence). Trimming shortened V by 5 bases and J by 0 bases, and 8 bases separated the two germline ends. This CDR3 contains 14 residues. The CDR3 DNA reads TGTGCCAGCAGTCCCACAATCTCTGGAAACACCATATATTTT. Its protein is CASSPTISGNTIYF.

This chain uses TRBV5-1 with TRBJ2-1; 9 nucleotides align to TRBD1. The CDR3 runs 14 residues. V lost 4 bases to trimming and J lost 4 bases; unmatched junction nucleotides: 3. The germline gives CDR1 SGHRS, CDR2 YFSETQ. As DNA, the CDR3 is TGCGCCAGCAGCGGGACAGGGACGTACAATGAGCAGTTCTTC. Translation: CASSGTGTYNEQFF.

This rearrangement joins TRBV5-6 to TRBJ1-1; a possible D gene is TRBD1 (5 bases). CDR1 is SGHDT, CDR2 YYEEEE, per germline. Trimming pared 1 base from V and 0 bases from J, leaving 10 bases between. The CDR3 length is 15 residues. CDR3 sequence (DNA): TGTGCCAGCAGCTTGAGGGGAAGCATGAACACTGAAGCTTTCTTT. Protein: CASSLRGSMNTEAFF.

In its sample, this clone was seen many times. This chain uses TRBV30 with TRBJ1-4, with TRBD1 identical over 9 bases. V was pared by 1 base and J by 8 bases, with 5 bases of the junction left unmatched. The CDR3 is made up of 14 amino acids. Germline V CDR1 and CDR2: GTSNPN, SVGIG (reference sequence). The chain's CDR3 is CAWSGDRGAEKLFF. DNA for the CDR3: TGTGCCTGGAGTGGAGACAGGGGGGCGGAAAAACTGTTTTTT.

This chain uses TRBV7-9 with TRBJ1-5; 7 nucleotides match TRBD1. The CDR3 runs 14 residues. The junction had 4 bases not matched to a gene; V was cut back by 5 bases and J by 3 bases. Germline values: CDR1 SEHNR, CDR2 FQNEAQ (reference sequence). The CDR3 sequence: CASSLGTVNQPQHF. DNA for the CDR3: TGTGCCAGCAGCCTAGGGACAGTCAATCAGCCCCAGCATTTT.

The chain uses TRBV5-4 and TRBJ2-5, with D tentatively TRBD2 (5 bases). The V gene's germline CDR1 is SGHNT and CDR2 YYREEE (reference sequence). This CDR3 has 15 amino acids. Deletions cut 4 bases from V and 0 bases from J, with 13 bases between. This chain's CDR3 is CASSGGGGNQETQYF. CDR3 DNA: TGTGCCAGCAGCGGCGGAGGCGGTAACCAAGAGACCCAGTACTTC.

J is TRBJ1-6 and V is TRBV13, with 9 bases aligning to TRBD1. Unmatched junction bases numbered 5, after V lost 5 bases and J lost 9 bases. The CDR3 sequence is 14 residues long. Per germline, CDR1 PRHDT and CDR2 FYEKMQ (reference sequence). CDR3 sequence reads: CASSPPGQGSPLHF. The CDR3 DNA follows: TGTGCCAGCAGCCCCCCGGGACAGGGTTCACCCCTCCACTTT. Full variable domain (remainder filled in from reference TRBV13 and TRBJ1-6): AAGVIQSPRHLIKEKRETATLKCYPIPRHDTVYWYQQGPGQDPQFLISFYEKMQSDKGSIPDRFSAQQFSDYHSELNMSSLELGDSALYFCASSPPGQGSPLHFGNGTRLTVT.

The rearrangement uses TRBV4-1 and TRBJ1-3; a possible D gene is TRBD1 (5 bases). The V gene's germline CDR1 is MGHRA and CDR2 YSYEKL. This CDR3 spans 17 amino acids. Trimming stripped 1 base from V and 3 bases from J, with 16 bases between. The CDR3 coding sequence is TGCGCCAGCAGCCAAGGACTAGCCACAGGTTATGGAAACACCATATATTTT. Translating gives CASSQGLATGYGNTIYF.

The chain employs TRBV5-6 and TRBJ2-2, with 10 bases identical to TRBD1. Germline CDR1 reads SGHDT; CDR2 reads YYEEEE. The CDR3 has 15 amino acids. Trimming cost V 5 bases and J 6 bases; bases outside gene matches: 7. The CDR3 protein is CASRQPGQGSGELFF. The CDR3 DNA follows: TGTGCCAGCAGGCAGCCGGGACAGGGGTCCGGGGAGCTGTTTTTT.

The CDR3 region has the DNA TGTGCCAGCAGAGTTAGAAGGGCGGGTGCAGATACGCAGTATTTT. Its protein is CASRVRRAGADTQYF. V gene TRBV11-2 combines with J gene TRBJ2-3; the D gene is possibly TRBD2 (5 bases). V lost 6 bases and J lost 4, with 17 bases in between. Per the germline V gene, CDR1 is SGHAT and CDR2 is FQNNGV. This CDR3 is 15 amino acids long.

This clone was seen only a few times. The chain recombines TRBV5-1 with TRBJ1-4; D ambiguous. The CDR3 runs to 14 residues. Between the trimmed V and J ends, which lost 0 bases and 7 bases, there was a span of 10 bases. Germline values: CDR1 SGHRS, CDR2 YFSETQ. The CDR3 here is CASSLGELSEKLFF. CDR3 in DNA: TGCGCCAGCAGCTTGGGGGAGTTAAGTGAAAAACTGTTTTTT.

The chain couples TRBV2 to TRBJ2-3; tentative D call: TRBD2 (5 bases). Looked up from germline, CDR1 is SNHLY and CDR2 is FYNNEI. This CDR3 has 11 amino acids. Trimming took off 7 bases at V and 6 bases at J, with 8 bases between the two ends. The CDR3 loop reads CASTIADTQYF. The CDR3, as DNA: TGTGCCAGCACTATAGCGGATACGCAGTATTTT.

Concerning this clone itself: A read error may produce the germline difference seen at one junction end. V gene TRBV29-1 combines with J gene TRBJ2-6, with 9 bases matching TRBD1. The germline V gene encodes CDR1 SQVTM and CDR2 ANQGSEA. The length of the CDR3 is 15 residues. CDR3 region: CSVPGTGTGANGLTF. As DNA, the CDR3 is TGCAGCGTTCCCGGGACAGGGACCGGGGCCAACGGCCTGACTTTC.

This clone was found a few times. V is TRBV6-1 and J is TRBJ1-1; D possibly corresponds to TRBD1 (6 bases). The CDR3 extends over 13 amino acids. V was clipped by 7 bases and J by 4 bases, with 13 bases between them. Looked up from germline, CDR1 is MNHNS and CDR2 is SASEGT. In nucleotides, the CDR3 is TGTGCCAGCATCCGACAGGCGAGCACTGAAGCTTTCTTT. Amino acids: CASIRQASTEAFF.

The genes are TRBV5-6 and TRBJ1-2, with D possibly being TRBD1 (5 bases). V shed 4 bases and J shed 8 bases, with 15 bases lying between them. This CDR3 spans 13 amino acids. Germline V lookup: CDR1 SGHDT, CDR2 YYEEEE. The CDR3 sequence: CASSGTQLVGYTF. In DNA form, the CDR3 reads TGTGCCAGCAGCGGGACTCAGTTAGTCGGCTACACCTTC.

V gene TRBV9 combines with J gene TRBJ2-1; 9 nucleotides align to TRBD2. Germline V CDR1 and CDR2: SGDLS, YYNGEE. V was clipped by 0 bases and J by 10 bases; unmatched bases: 2. The CDR3 runs 13 residues. The CDR3: CASSVELAGEQFF. CDR3 sequence (DNA): TGTGCCAGCAGCGTAGAGCTAGCGGGGGAGCAGTTCTTC.